This record concerns one T cell receptor beta chain sequence. The data originate from a study of control samples from healthy donors and cancer patients. The table came from immunoSEQ multiplex PCR; TCRdb's copy has only in-frame clones and leaves some out. The table has roughly 150,000 clones, around 88% seen once. The sample consisted of blood. The clonotype comes from a man younger than 35 in good health.

DNA of the CDR3: TGTGCCAGCAGCGCACAGGGGGACGGGGGTGAGACCCAGTACTTC. Translated, it gives CASSAQGDGGETQYF. The chain has TRBV9 and TRBJ2-5; 8 nucleotides agree with TRBD1. Germline V gene lookup returns CDR1 SGDLS and CDR2 YYNGEE. The junction had 9 bases not matched to a gene; V was cut back by 3 bases and J by 5 bases. CDR3 length: 15 amino acids.